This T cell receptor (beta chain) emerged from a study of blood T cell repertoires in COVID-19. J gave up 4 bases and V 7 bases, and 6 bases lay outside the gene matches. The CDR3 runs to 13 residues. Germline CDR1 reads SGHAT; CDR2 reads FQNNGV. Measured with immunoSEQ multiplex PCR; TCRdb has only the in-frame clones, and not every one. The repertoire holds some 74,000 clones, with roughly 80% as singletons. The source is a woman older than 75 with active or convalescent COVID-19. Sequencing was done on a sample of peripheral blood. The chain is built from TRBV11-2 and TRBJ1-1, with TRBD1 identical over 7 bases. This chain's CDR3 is CASNPAGGTEAFF. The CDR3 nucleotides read TGTGCCAGCAATCCAGCAGGGGGCACTGAAGCTTTCTTT.